This is a list of T cell receptor beta chains from one sample in a study of T cells in Graves' hyperthyroidism and ophthalmopathy. TCRdb re-called the multiplex PCR reads through MiXCR, storing one row per CDR3 protein. The sample shows some 490,000 distinct CDR3 sequences, about 16% of them seen only once. Sequenced sample: blood. These receptors came from a woman in her 30s with Graves' ophthalmopathy. The CDR3 runs from the conserved cysteine through the conserved F or W. Clone size appears in some rows only: once, few, many, or a class for an expanded clone.

j_gene | v_gene | abundance | CDR3aa
TRBJ2-1 | TRBV2 | many | CASSESGLNNEQFF
TRBJ2-6 | TRBV5-1 | NA | CASSRDGAGANVLTF
TRBJ2-3 | TRBV30 | few | CAWSGDQGNTDTQYF
TRBJ1-5 | TRBV7-2 | many | CASSLYTGQPQHF
TRBJ1-1 | TRBV7-8 | many | CASSFGAGEYGTEAFF
TRBJ2-1 | TRBV19 | NA | CASSKAHVDEQFF
TRBJ1-2 | TRBV28 | many | CASRRGDYGYTF
TRBJ2-7 | TRBV6-2/TRBV6-3 | few | CASSYYRAQVYEQYF
TRBJ1-2 | TRBV6-1 | few | CASKRHRQGLGGYTF
TRBJ2-5 | TRBV9 | NA | CASSLTKNQETQYF
TRBJ2-3 | TRBV7-8 | NA | CASSSRGGTGGLADTQYF
TRBJ2-2 | TRBV2 | once | CASSRRTVNTGELFF
TRBJ2-7 | TRBV2 | many | CASSTFYEQYF
TRBJ2-1 | TRBV28 | many | CASSDSGRLNEQFF
TRBJ2-5 | TRBV7-2 | many | CASSPPRLAGGRMGGEYF
TRBJ2-2 | TRBV5-4 | few | CASSLALLAGGTGELFF
TRBJ2-1 | TRBV29-1 | many | CSHAGTGWNEQFF
TRBJ2-5 | TRBV7-2 | NA | CASSPFTSNPQETQYF
TRBJ1-1 | TRBV3-1 | many | CASSQEPMNTEAFF
TRBJ2-2 | TRBV7-2 | few | CASSPYSQGDGELFF
TRBJ2-7 | TRBV20-1 | NA | CSARDPVQSSYEQYF
TRBJ2-7 | TRBV28 | many | CASSLEGVNYEQYF
TRBJ2-5 | TRBV28 | many | CASSLPSGRGEETQYF
TRBJ2-3 | TRBV20-1 | many | CSARGDWWDTQYF
TRBJ1-2 | TRBV4-2 | many | CASSLQGQGHYAGYTF
TRBJ2-7 | TRBV2 | many | CASSPPGQNYEQYF
TRBJ1-2 | TRBV4-1 | few | CASSQDGEGRGIYGYTF
TRBJ2-7 | TRBV7-3 | many | CASNPGTGSADPYEQYF
TRBJ1-2 | TRBV15 | NA | CATSRLADGYTF
TRBJ2-7 | TRBV20-1 | many | CSAISRDAQYF
TRBJ1-5 | TRBV29-1 | NA | CSVKTELNQPQHF
TRBJ2-3 | TRBV4-2 | few | CASSQGAGSDTQYF
TRBJ2-7 | TRBV7-9 | many | CASSLAGLSAEQYF
TRBJ2-1 | TRBV10-3 | few | CASRSSGRREEQFF
TRBJ2-3 | TRBV13 | few | CASKLGQSITDTQYF
TRBJ2-2 | TRBV9 | NA | CASSVVSGDTGELFF
TRBJ2-3 | TRBV9 | few | CASSALQDRTDTQYF
TRBJ1-5 | TRBV6-5 | many | CASSSGQGPIPQHF
TRBJ1-1 | TRBV24-1 | many | CATSDASFPTEAFF
TRBJ1-2 | TRBV9 | many | CASSLTGRDGYTF
TRBJ1-3 | TRBV5-1 | NA | CASSGGTLGNTIYF
TRBJ2-3 | TRBV12-5 | few | CASGLARTSGSPDTQYF
TRBJ2-7 | TRBV20-1 | many | CSAGRGQDSYEQYF
TRBJ2-1 | TRBV29-1 | few | CSVNTGYNEQFF
TRBJ2-7 | TRBV5-6 | NA | CASSLGWTGMTYEQYF
TRBJ2-2 | TRBV7-2 | few | CASTHWTSVKAGELFF
TRBJ2-3 | TRBV12-3/TRBV12-4 | many | CASRSGLAGAGDTQYF
TRBJ2-7 | TRBV7-8 | NA | CASSLGDQGAAYATYEQYF
TRBJ2-5 | TRBV28 | many | CASSFGPGWGIQETQYF
TRBJ1-2 | TRBV30 | many | CAWSGNTGNYGYTF
TRBJ2-7 | TRBV29-1 | NA | CSVEEGTRRAYEQYF
TRBJ2-1 | TRBV6-2/TRBV6-3 | few | CASTGLDSYNEQFF